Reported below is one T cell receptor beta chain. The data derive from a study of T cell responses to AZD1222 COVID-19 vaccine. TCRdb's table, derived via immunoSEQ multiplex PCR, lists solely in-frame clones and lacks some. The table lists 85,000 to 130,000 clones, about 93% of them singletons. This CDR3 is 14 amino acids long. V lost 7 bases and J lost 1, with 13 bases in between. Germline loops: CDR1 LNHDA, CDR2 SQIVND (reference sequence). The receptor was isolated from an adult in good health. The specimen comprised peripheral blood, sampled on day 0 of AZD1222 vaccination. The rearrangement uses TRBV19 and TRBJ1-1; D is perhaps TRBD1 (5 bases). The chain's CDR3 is CASMLGRANTEAFF. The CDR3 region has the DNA TGTGCCAGTATGCTCGGCAGGGCGAACACTGAAGCTTTCTTT. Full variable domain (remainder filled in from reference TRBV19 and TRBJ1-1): DGGITQSPKYLFRKEGQNVTLSCEQNLNHDAMYWYRQDPGQGLRLIYYSQIVNDFQKGDIAEGYSVSREKKESFPLTVTSAQKNPTAFYLCASMLGRANTEAFFGQGTRLTVV.